This passage covers 2 T cell receptor beta chains from one sample sequenced in a study of Graves' ophthalmopathy and Graves' hyperthyroidism. Amplification targeted the TCR beta CDR3 regions, with RNA transcripts as the source material. A first-round RT-PCR used HTBI primers, followed by a second-round multiplex PCR. TCRdb independently ran MiXCR on the multiplex PCR reads; one entry per CDR3 protein. The sample has a few hundred thousand distinct CDR3 sequences; about a sixth are singletons. The sample comprised peripheral blood. These receptor sequences come from an adult woman with stable Graves' hyperthyroidism.

This clonotype was picked up many times. The rearrangement joins TRBV11-2 to TRBJ1-2; D gene ambiguous. CDR3 length: 17 residues. Trimming pared 5 bases from V and 6 bases from J, leaving 25 bases between. Germline V gives CDR1 SGHAT, CDR2 FQNNGV. The CDR3 region is CASSRPFTMLRDDGYTF. The DNA for the CDR3 is TGTGCCAGCAGCCGTCCCTTTACTATGTTGAGAGACGATGGCTACACCTTC.

This clonotype was seen many times. The chain combines TRBV25-1 with TRBJ2-5; D unclear. The germline V gene encodes CDR1 MGHDK and CDR2 SYGVNS. The V end lost 3 bases, the J end lost 1 base, and 12 bases lay between the germline ends. The CDR3 covers 15 residues. CDR3 DNA: TGTGCCAGCAGTGACCCCGTCTTTCCCCAAGAGACCCAGTACTTC. As protein: CASSDPVFPQETQYF.